This is a list of T cell receptor beta chains from one sample in a study of long-term antiretroviral therapy in people with HIV. The assay was immunoSEQ multiplex PCR, and TCRdb's table has in-frame clones only and misses some. Here the sample spans about 22,000 clones, 86% being singletons. The input for sequencing was unsorted PBMCs, taken 1.8 years before starting antiretroviral therapy. All receptors come from a woman in her 30s with HIV. The CDR3 runs from the conserved cysteine through the conserved F or W. The D gene is left open where the match is weak. Clone size is shown for a subset of rows, as once, few, many or a class of expanded clone.

cdr3_aa cdr3_nt d_call j_call clone_size v_call
CASSSGQGSSEAFF TGTGCCAGCAGTTCGGGACAGGGGTCTTCTGAAGCTTTCTTT TRBD1 TRBJ1-1 . TRBV27
CASSADGGELFF TGTGCCAGCAGTGCGGATGGCGGGGAGCTGTTTTTT . TRBJ2-2 once TRBV25-1
CASSSTSGGANEQFF TGTGCCAGCAGTTCTACTAGCGGGGGGGCCAATGAGCAGTTCTTC TRBD2 TRBJ2-1 . TRBV6-4
CASSRRTENTEAFF TGTGCCAGCAGCAGGCGGACAGAGAACACTGAAGCTTTCTTT . TRBJ1-1 . TRBV27
CASKPGIGFSNQPQHF TGTGCCAGTAAGCCCGGCATAGGCTTTAGCAATCAGCCCCAGCATTTT . TRBJ1-5 few TRBV19
CSVGGGGFSTDTQYF TGCAGCGTTGGAGGCGGGGGGTTCAGCACAGATACGCAGTATTTT TRBD2 TRBJ2-3 . TRBV29-1
CASSEVYVNTEAFF TGTGCCAGCAGTGAAGTCTACGTGAACACTGAAGCTTTCTTT . TRBJ1-1 few TRBV6-1
CASSLDLGGLYNEQFF TGCGCCAGCAGCTTGGATCTCGGGGGCCTTTACAATGAGCAGTTCTTC . TRBJ2-1 . TRBV5-1
CASSLGGGGTLGTEAFF TGCGCCAGCAGCTTGGGAGGGGGTGGGACGCTTGGCACTGAAGCTTTCTTT . TRBJ1-1 . TRBV5-1
CASSPGDGHNSPLHF TGTGCCAGCAGCCCAGGGGACGGTCATAATTCACCCCTCCACTTT . TRBJ1-6 . TRBV5-6
CASSPGQVNEKLFF TGTGCCAGCAGCCCGGGACAAGTAAATGAAAAACTGTTTTTT . TRBJ1-4 . TRBV7-9
CASSYSRRDPGELFF TGTGCCAGCAGTTACTCGCGCAGGGATCCCGGGGAGCTGTTTTTT . TRBJ2-2 . TRBV6-5
CASSLNNEQFF TGTGCCAGCAGTCTGAACAATGAGCAGTTCTTC . TRBJ2-1 . TRBV27
CASQRLDTHEAFF TGTGCCAGCCAACGATTGGACACTCATGAAGCTTTCTTT . TRBJ1-1 . TRBV19
CASSWTGGKPMNTEAFF TGTGCCAGCAGCTGGACAGGGGGGAAACCTATGAACACTGAAGCTTTCTTT TRBD1 TRBJ1-1 . TRBV5-4
CASSPGTFYEQYF TGTGCCAGCTCACCCGGGACTTTCTACGAGCAGTACTTC . TRBJ2-7 . TRBV18
CASSQDIAGVTDTQYF TGTGCCAGCAGCCAAGATATAGCGGGGGTCACAGATACGCAGTATTTT TRBD2 TRBJ2-3 . TRBV4-2
CASERGRETQYF TGTGCCAGCGAAAGGGGCCGGGAGACCCAGTACTTC . TRBJ2-5 . TRBV2
CASSSPPGPQHF TGTGCCAGCAGTTCCCCCCCCGGGCCCCAGCATTTT . TRBJ1-5 once TRBV27
CASSLQGVNSPLHF TGTGCCAGCAGCTTACAGGGGGTAAATTCACCCCTCCACTTT TRBD1 TRBJ1-6 few TRBV7-9
CASSKGTWDTIYF TGTGCCAGCAGTAAGGGGACATGGGACACCATATATTTT . TRBJ1-3 few TRBV2
CASSGQGAQQPQHF TGTGCCAGCAGTGGACAGGGGGCACAACAGCCCCAGCATTTT TRBD1 TRBJ1-5 . TRBV6-1
CASSERPLTADTQYF TGTGCCAGCAGTGAGAGGCCCCTCACGGCAGATACGCAGTATTTT . TRBJ2-3 . TRBV6-1
CASSRYRTPVGEQYF TGTGCCAGCAGCAGATATCGGACCCCCGTCGGCGAGCAGTACTTC . TRBJ2-7 once TRBV6-1
CASSLGDSPNYGYTF TGTGCCAGCAGCTTGGGGGATAGCCCGAACTATGGCTACACCTTC . TRBJ1-2 . TRBV5-5
CSARRTGRVGTEAFF TGCAGCGCCAGACGGACAGGGCGCGTGGGCACTGAAGCTTTCTTT TRBD1 TRBJ1-1 . TRBV29-1
CATSLKGGMETQYF TGTGCCACCAGCTTAAAAGGTGGGATGGAGACCCAGTACTTC . TRBJ2-5 . TRBV15
CASSAGRLPETQYF TGTGCCAGCAGCGCGGGCCGCCTTCCGGAGACCCAGTACTTC . TRBJ2-5 . TRBV2
CASSLPLLNTEAFF TGTGCCAGCAGCTTACCCCTACTCAACACTGAAGCTTTCTTT . TRBJ1-1 . TRBV11-2
CASRETGGNTEAFF TGTGCCAGCAGGGAGACAGGGGGAAACACTGAAGCTTTCTTT TRBD1 TRBJ1-1 . TRBV6-5
CASSRTGENEKLFF TGTGCCAGCAGTCGGACAGGGGAGAATGAAAAACTGTTTTTT TRBD1 TRBJ1-4 . TRBV27
CASSSRLAGAWTGELFF TGTGCCAGCAGCTCTCGACTAGCGGGGGCCTGGACCGGGGAGCTGTTTTTT TRBD2 TRBJ2-2 . TRBV13
CASSRNIGAVEMNTEAFF TGTGCCAGCAGCCGTAACATCGGGGCCGTAGAGATGAACACTGAAGCTTTCTTT . TRBJ1-1 . TRBV7-2